The 7 T cell receptor beta chains presented below share a single source sample, sequenced in a study of shared clonotypes between healthy human individuals. The assay was immunoSEQ multiplex PCR, and TCRdb's table has in-frame clones only and misses some. The sample contains approximately 1.5 million clones, about 98.5% of which appear only once. The sequencing input was naive CD4+ T cells sorted from blood. As to subset: CD45RA+ positively selected. The receptors derive from a man aged 25 to 45 in good health.

The chain employs TRBV29-1 and TRBJ2-7; 8 bases match TRBD1. From germline, CDR1 is SQVTM and CDR2 ANQGSEA. J gave up 6 bases and V 2 bases, and 12 bases lay outside the gene matches. The CDR3 runs to 15 residues. The CDR3 DNA sequence: TGCAGCGTTGAATCTTGGAGACAGGGGTTAGGCGAGCAGTACTTC. As protein: CSVESWRQGLGEQYF.

This sequence joins TRBV7-8 and TRBJ1-1; possibly TRBD1 for D (5 bases). This CDR3 comprises 14 residues. The germline V and J ends were trimmed by 3 bases and 3 bases, with 11 bases remaining between them. CDR1 is SGHVS and CDR2 is FQNEAQ in the germline V gene. DNA for the CDR3: TGTGCCAGCAGCTTCCGAGTGGGGGACACTGAAGCTTTCTTT. Translation gives CASSFRVGDTEAFF.

The rearrangement uses TRBV2 and TRBJ2-7, with D perhaps TRBD1 (6 bases). V was cut by 4 bases and J by 2 bases, with 12 bases left in between. The CDR3 extends over 14 amino acids. Germline-derived CDR1 and CDR2 are SNHLY and FYNNEI. CDR3 sequence reads: CASSVFRGTYEQYF. CDR3 DNA sequence: TGTGCCAGCAGTGTGTTCAGGGGAACCTACGAGCAGTACTTC.

This sequence joins TRBV7-3 and TRBJ2-5; D is uncertain. V dropped 1 base and J dropped 3 bases, with 6 bases sitting between them. Germline-derived CDR1 and CDR2 are SGHTA and FQGTGA. The CDR3 is made up of 13 amino acids. CDR3 amino acids: CASSLNKEETQYF. Here the CDR3 DNA reads TGTGCCAGCAGCTTAAACAAAGAAGAGACCCAGTACTTC.

In DNA, the CDR3 is TGTGCCAGCACTACGAACGGGAAAGGGGACTATGGCTACACCTTC. Its translation is CASTTNGKGDYGYTF. The V and J genes are TRBV28 and TRBJ1-2; maybe TRBD1 (5 bases). CDR1 is MDHEN and CDR2 is SYDVKM in the germline V gene. The V and J ends lost 7 bases and 3 bases respectively, with 18 bases between them. This CDR3 contains 15 residues.

The chain recombines TRBV29-1 with TRBJ2-3; 8 nucleotides agree with TRBD2. Trimming cost V 3 bases and J 5 bases; bases outside gene matches: 4. Germline loops: CDR1 SQVTM, CDR2 ANQGSEA. The CDR3 loop spans 13 amino acids. The CDR3 DNA reads TGCAGCGTTGACCCGGGAGGGCAAGATACGCAGTATTTT. Translating gives CSVDPGGQDTQYF.

This chain connects TRBV7-8 to TRBJ2-7; D might be TRBD2 (5 bases). CDR3 size: 13 residues. Germline CDR1 SGHVS, CDR2 FQNEAQ. V was shortened by 2 bases and J by 6 bases, with 11 bases between the two germline ends. The CDR3, as DNA: TGTGCCAGCAGCTTACGGGCAGGAGGCGAGCAGTACTTC. As protein: CASSLRAGGEQYF.